This T cell receptor beta chain was retrieved from a study of blood T cell repertoires in COVID-19. Overall study context: Researchers got acute and convalescent COVID-19 samples from the United States, Italy and Spain. T cells, B-cell-depleted T cells, or PBMCs supplied cDNA or gDNA.

Authors' processing steps: Estimated nucleated cell counts came from reference gene primer amplification. Profiling relied on immunoSEQ multiplex PCR, and the TCRdb table lists in-frame clones only, not all of them. D and trimming come from the DNA, and the V and J calls and clone size come from that table. The repertoire holds around 200,000 clones, with roughly 87% as singletons. Trimming took 4 bases from V and 0 from J, leaving 13 bases between them. The CDR3 is made up of 16 amino acids. Germline lookup yields CDR1 KGHSH and CDR2 LQKENI. The TCR comes from a man aged 40-49 years with active or convalescent COVID-19. The sequenced sample consisted of peripheral blood. V and J are TRBV18 and TRBJ1-5, with a weak D call TRBD1 (5 bases). CDR3 sequence: CASSLTGTTSNQPQHF. As DNA, the CDR3 is TGTGCCAGCTCACTCACGGGGACTACTAGCAATCAGCCCCAGCATTTT.